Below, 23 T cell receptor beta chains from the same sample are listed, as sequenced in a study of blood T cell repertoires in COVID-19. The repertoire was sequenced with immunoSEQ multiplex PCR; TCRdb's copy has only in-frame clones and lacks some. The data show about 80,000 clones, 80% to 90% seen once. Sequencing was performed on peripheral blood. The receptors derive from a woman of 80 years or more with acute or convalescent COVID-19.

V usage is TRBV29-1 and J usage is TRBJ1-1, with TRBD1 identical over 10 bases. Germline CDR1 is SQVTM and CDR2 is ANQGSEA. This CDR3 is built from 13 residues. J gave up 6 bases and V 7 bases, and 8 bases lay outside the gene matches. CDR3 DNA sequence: TGCAGCGCCCGGACAGGGGGGGGTGCTGAAGCTTTCTTT. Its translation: CSARTGGGAEAFF.

The CDR3 DNA follows: TGTGCCACCAGCAGAGTCGGGGGCGGGGGCATTCAGTACTTC. Translation gives CATSRVGGGGIQYF. The genes are TRBV15 and TRBJ2-4; D is perhaps TRBD2 (7 bases). CDR1 LNHNV and CDR2 YYDKDF come from the germline V gene (reference sequence). Trimming took 1 base from V and 9 from J, leaving 13 bases between them. The CDR3 is 14 amino acids.

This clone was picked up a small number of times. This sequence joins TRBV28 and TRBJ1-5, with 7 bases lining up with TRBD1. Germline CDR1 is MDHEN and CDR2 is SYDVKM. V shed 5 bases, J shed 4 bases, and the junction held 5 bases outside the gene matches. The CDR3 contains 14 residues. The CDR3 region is CASSRGRGNQPQHF. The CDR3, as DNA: TGTGCCAGCAGTAGGGGCAGGGGGAATCAGCCCCAGCATTTT.

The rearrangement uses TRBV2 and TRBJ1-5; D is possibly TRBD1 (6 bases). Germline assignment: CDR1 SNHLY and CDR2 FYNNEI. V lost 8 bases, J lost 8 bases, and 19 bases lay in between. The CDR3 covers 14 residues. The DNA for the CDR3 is TGTGCCAGCGGACGTAACCAGGGGTATAAGCCCCAGCATTTT. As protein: CASGRNQGYKPQHF.

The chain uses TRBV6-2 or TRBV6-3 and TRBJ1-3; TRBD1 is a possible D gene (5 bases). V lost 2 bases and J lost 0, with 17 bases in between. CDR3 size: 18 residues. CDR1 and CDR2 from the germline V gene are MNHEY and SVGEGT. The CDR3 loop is CASSYERRRGSSGNTIYF. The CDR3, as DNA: TGTGCCAGCAGTTACGAGAGGAGAAGGGGAAGCTCTGGAAACACCATATATTTT.

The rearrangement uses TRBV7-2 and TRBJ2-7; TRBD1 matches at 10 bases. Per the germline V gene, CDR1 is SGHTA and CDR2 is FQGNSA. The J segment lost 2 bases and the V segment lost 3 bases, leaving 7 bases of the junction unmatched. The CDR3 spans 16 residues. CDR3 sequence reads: CASSFSGGTGAYEQYF. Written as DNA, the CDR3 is TGTGCCAGCAGCTTCTCAGGGGGGACAGGGGCCTACGAGCAGTACTTC.

The CDR3 loop reads CASSPPRTSGGLRSNEQFF. The CDR3 DNA reads TGTGCCAGCAGCCCCCCACGGACTAGCGGGGGATTGAGGTCCAATGAGCAGTTCTTC. The gene calls are TRBV14 and TRBJ2-1, with 13 nucleotides matching TRBD2. Germline V gene lookup returns CDR1 SGHDN and CDR2 FVKESK. After removal of 4 bases from V and 6 bases from J, the junction contained 15 bases not matched to a gene. The CDR3 has 19 residues.

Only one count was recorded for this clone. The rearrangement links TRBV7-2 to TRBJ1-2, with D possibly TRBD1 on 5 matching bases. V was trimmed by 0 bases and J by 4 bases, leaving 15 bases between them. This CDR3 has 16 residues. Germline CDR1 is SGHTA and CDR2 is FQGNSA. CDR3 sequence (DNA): TGTGCCAGCAGCTTAGCTCTCACAGGAGGGCCCTATGGCTACACCTTC. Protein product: CASSLALTGGPYGYTF.

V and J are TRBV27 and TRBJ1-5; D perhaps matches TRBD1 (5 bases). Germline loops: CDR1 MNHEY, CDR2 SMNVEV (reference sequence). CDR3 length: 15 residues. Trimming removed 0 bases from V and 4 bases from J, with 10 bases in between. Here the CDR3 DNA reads TGTGCCAGCAGTTTATCCCGACAGAGTAATCAGCCCCAGCATTTT. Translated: CASSLSRQSNQPQHF.

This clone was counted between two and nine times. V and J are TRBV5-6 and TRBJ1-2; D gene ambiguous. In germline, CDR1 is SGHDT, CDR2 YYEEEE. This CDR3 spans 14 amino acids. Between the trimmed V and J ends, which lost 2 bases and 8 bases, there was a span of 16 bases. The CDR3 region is CASSFPDVRGGYTF. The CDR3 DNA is TGTGCCAGCAGCTTCCCCGACGTGAGAGGGGGCTACACCTTC.

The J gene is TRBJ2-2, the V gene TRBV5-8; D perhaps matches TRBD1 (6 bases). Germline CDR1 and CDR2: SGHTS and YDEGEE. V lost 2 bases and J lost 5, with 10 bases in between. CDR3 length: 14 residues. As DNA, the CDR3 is TGTGCCAGCAGCTTTCAGGGGCGAACCGGGGAGCTGTTTTTT. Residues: CASSFQGRTGELFF.

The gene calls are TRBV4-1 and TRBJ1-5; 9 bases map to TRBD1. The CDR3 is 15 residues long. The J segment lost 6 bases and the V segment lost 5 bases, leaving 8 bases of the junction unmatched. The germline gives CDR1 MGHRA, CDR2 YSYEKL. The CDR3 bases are TGCGCCAGCAGCTTGGGACAGGGCTGGACTCAGCCCCAGCATTTT. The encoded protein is CASSLGQGWTQPQHF.

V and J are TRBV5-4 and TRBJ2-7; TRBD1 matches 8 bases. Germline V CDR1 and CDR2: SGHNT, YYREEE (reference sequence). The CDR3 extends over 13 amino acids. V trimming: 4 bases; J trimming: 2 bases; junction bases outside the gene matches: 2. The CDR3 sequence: CASSKQGAYEQYF. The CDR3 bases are TGTGCCAGCAGCAAACAGGGGGCCTACGAGCAGTACTTC.

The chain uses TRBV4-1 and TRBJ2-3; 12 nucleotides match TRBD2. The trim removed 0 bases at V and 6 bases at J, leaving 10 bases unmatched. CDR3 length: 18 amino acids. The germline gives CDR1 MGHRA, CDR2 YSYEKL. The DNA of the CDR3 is TGCGCCAGCAGCCAAGATGCGCTAGCGGGGGGGACGGGCGATACGCAGTATTTT. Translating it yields CASSQDALAGGTGDTQYF.

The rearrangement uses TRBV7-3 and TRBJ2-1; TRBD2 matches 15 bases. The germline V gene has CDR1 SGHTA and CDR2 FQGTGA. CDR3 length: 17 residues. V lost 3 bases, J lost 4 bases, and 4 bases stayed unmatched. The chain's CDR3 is CASSFQGLAGGYNEQFF. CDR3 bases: TGTGCCAGCAGCTTCCAAGGACTAGCGGGGGGGTACAATGAGCAGTTCTTC.

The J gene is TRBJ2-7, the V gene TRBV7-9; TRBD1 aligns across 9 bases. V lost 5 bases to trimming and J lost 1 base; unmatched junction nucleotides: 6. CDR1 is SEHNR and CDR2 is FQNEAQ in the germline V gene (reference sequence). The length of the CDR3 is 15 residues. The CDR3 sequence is CASSTWDRESYEQYF. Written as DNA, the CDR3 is TGTGCCAGCAGCACCTGGGACAGGGAATCCTACGAGCAGTACTTC.

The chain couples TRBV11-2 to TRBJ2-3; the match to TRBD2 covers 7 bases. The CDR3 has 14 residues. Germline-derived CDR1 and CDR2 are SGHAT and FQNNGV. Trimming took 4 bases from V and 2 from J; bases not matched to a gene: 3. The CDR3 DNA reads TGTGCCAGCAGCTCACTAGCGACCACAGATACGCAGTATTTT. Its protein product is CASSSLATTDTQYF.

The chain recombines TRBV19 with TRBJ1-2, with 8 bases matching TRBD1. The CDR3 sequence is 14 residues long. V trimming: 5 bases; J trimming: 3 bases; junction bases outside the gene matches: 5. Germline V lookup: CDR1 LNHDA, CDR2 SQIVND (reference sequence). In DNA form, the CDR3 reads TGTGCCAGTAGTCCCGGACAGGGAGACTATGGCTACACCTTC. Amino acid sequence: CASSPGQGDYGYTF.

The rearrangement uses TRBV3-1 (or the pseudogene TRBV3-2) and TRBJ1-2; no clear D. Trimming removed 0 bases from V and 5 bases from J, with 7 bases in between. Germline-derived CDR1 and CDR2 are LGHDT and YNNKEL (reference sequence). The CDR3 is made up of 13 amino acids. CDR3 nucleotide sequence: TGTGCCAGCAGCCAAGAACAGTTTTATGGCTACACCTTC. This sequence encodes CASSQEQFYGYTF.

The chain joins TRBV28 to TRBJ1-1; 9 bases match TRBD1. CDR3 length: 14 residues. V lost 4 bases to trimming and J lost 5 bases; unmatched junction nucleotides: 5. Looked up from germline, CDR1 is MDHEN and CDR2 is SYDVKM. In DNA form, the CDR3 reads TGTGCCAGCAGTTCCACAGGGGGCTGGACTGAAGCTTTCTTT. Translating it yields CASSSTGGWTEAFF.

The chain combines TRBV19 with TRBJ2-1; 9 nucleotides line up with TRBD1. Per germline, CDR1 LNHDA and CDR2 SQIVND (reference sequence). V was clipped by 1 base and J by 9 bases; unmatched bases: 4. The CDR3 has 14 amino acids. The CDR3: CASSIGTGAGEQFF. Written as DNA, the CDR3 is TGTGCCAGTAGTATAGGGACAGGGGCAGGTGAGCAGTTCTTC. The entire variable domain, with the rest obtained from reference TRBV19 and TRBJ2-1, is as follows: DGGITQSPKYLFRKEGQNVTLSCEQNLNHDAMYWYRQDPGQGLRLIYYSQIVNDFQKGDIAEGYSVSREKKESFPLTVTSAQKNPTAFYLCASSIGTGAGEQFFGPGTRLTVL.

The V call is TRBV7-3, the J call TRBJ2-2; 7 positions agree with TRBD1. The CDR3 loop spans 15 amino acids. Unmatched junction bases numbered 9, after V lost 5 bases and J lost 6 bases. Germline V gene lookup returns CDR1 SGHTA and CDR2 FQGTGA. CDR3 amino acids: CASSTSTGRAGELFF. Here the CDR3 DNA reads TGTGCCAGCAGCACGTCGACAGGGCGAGCCGGGGAGCTGTTTTTT. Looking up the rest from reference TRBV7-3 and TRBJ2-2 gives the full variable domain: GAGVSQTPSNKVTEKGKYVELRCDPISGHTALYWYRQSLGQGPEFLIYFQGTGAADDSGLPNDRFFAVRPEGSVSTLKIQRTERGDSAVYLCASSTSTGRAGELFFGEGSRLTVL.

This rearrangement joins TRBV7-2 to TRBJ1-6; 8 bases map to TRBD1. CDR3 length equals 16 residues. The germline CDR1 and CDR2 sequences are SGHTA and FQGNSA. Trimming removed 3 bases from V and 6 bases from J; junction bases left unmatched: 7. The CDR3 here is CASSFLVGQGNSPLHF. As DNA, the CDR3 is TGTGCCAGCAGCTTTCTGGTTGGACAGGGTAATTCACCCCTCCACTTT.